This TCR beta chain was found in a study of blood T cells in healthy people across ages. This CDR3 region has 15 residues. Germline CDR1 and CDR2: SEHNR and FQNEAQ (reference sequence). V was pared by 4 bases and J by 0 bases, with 13 bases between. A second PCR of 7 to 11 cycles used a sample-barcoded 5' primer and a J-beta primer mix. Each CDR3 protein is one row after TCRdb ran MiXCR on the 5' RACE reads. This sample has about 1.8 million distinct CDR3 sequences, with roughly 52% found just once. This clonotype originated in a middle-aged woman in good health. Sequenced: blood. This chain uses TRBV7-9 with TRBJ2-7; D possibly corresponds to TRBD2 (6 bases). CDR3 sequence (DNA): TGTGCCAGCAGCTCGGACTATCAAAGCTCCTACGAGCAGTACTTC. Amino acid sequence: CASSSDYQSSYEQYF.